The 30 T cell receptor beta chains in this list originate from one sample, sequenced in a study of shared clonotypes between healthy human individuals. This table comes from immunoSEQ multiplex PCR, and its TCRdb copy is limited to in-frame clones, with some not included. In the table there are over a million clones, 78% of which are singletons. Sequenced input: memory CD4+ T cells from PBMCs. Regarding subset: CD45RA-negative fraction. Every receptor here comes from a man between 18 and 29 years old in good health. Some clones in this sample may be carry-over from other donors' samples.

Notes on this clone: The junction does not match germline at one end; this may be a read error. This rearrangement joins TRBV18 to TRBJ2-6, with D possibly being TRBD2 (5 bases). The CDR3 extends over 15 amino acids. In germline, CDR1 is KGHSH, CDR2 LQKENI. The CDR3 DNA follows: TGTGCCAGCTCTCCACTAGGGTTTGGGGCCAACGTCCTGACTTTC. Protein: CASSPLGFGANVLTF.

The rearrangement links TRBV6-1 to TRBJ2-7, with 7 positions matching TRBD2. CDR1 MNHNS and CDR2 SASEGT come from the germline V gene. The J segment lost 3 bases and the V segment lost 4 bases, leaving 9 bases of the junction unmatched. CDR3 length: 15 residues. The CDR3 bases are TGTGCCAGCAGTGGTCATATCGGGGAGGGCTACGAGCAGTACTTC. Its protein is CASSGHIGEGYEQYF.

The chain carries TRBV25-1 and TRBJ2-2; 8 bases line up with TRBD2. The germline V gene encodes CDR1 MGHDK and CDR2 SYGVNS. This CDR3 has 14 residues. J was trimmed by 4 bases and V by 3 bases; bases with no gene match: 1. CDR3 in amino acids: CASSDREGTGELFF. CDR3 DNA sequence: TGTGCCAGCAGTGACCGGGAGGGCACCGGGGAGCTGTTTTTT.

The gene calls are TRBV6-1 and TRBJ2-3, with D hard to call. CDR1 and CDR2 (germline): MNHNS, SASEGT. The V end lost 5 bases, the J end lost 3 bases, and 15 bases lay between the germline ends. The CDR3 spans 15 residues. DNA of the CDR3: TGTGCCAGCAGTCCCCGACACGGAGTTACAGATACGCAGTATTTT. Residues: CASSPRHGVTDTQYF.

This chain links TRBV14 with TRBJ1-2, with TRBD1 matching over 11 bases. Germline V gives CDR1 SGHDN, CDR2 FVKESK. V lost 4 bases, J lost 7 bases, and 5 bases stayed unmatched. The CDR3 extends over 14 amino acids. The CDR3 DNA is TGTGCCAGCAGCCGCCGGGACAGGGGGATTGGCTACACCTTC. Translation gives CASSRRDRGIGYTF.

The sample holds one count of this clone. This chain links TRBV10-1 with TRBJ2-3; D is unclear. The CDR3 is 13 residues long. V was pared by 5 bases and J by 4 bases, with 10 bases between. CDR1 WNHNN and CDR2 SYGVQD come from the germline V gene (reference sequence). CDR3 in amino acids: CASSPRRADTQYF. The CDR3 DNA reads TGCGCCAGCAGTCCTCGTCGGGCAGATACGCAGTATTTT.

The chain employs TRBV18 and TRBJ1-4, with D perhaps TRBD1 (6 bases). This CDR3 spans 14 amino acids. V lost 0 bases, J lost 8 bases, and 10 bases lay in between. From germline, CDR1 is KGHSH and CDR2 LQKENI. The CDR3 loop is CASSPPSQGEKLFF. As DNA, the CDR3 is TGTGCCAGCTCACCACCCAGCCAGGGGGAAAAACTGTTTTTT.

The chain carries TRBV7-2 and TRBJ1-5; a possible D gene is TRBD1 (6 bases). CDR1 is SGHTA and CDR2 is FQGNSA in the germline V gene. Trimming shortened V by 5 bases and J by 4 bases, and 12 bases separated the two germline ends. This CDR3 contains 14 residues. The CDR3 here is CASSPRTGNQPQHF. CDR3 in DNA: TGTGCCAGCAGCCCACGAACAGGGAATCAGCCCCAGCATTTT.

V is TRBV2 and J is TRBJ2-4; no firm D call. The CDR3 has 13 amino acids. V was cut by 6 bases and J by 0 bases, with 6 bases left in between. Germline V gives CDR1 SNHLY, CDR2 FYNNEI. CDR3 loop: CASRRLAKNIQYF. CDR3 DNA: TGTGCCAGCAGGAGACTAGCCAAAAACATTCAGTACTTC.

The table lists this clone with a count of one. This sequence joins TRBV5-4 and TRBJ2-4; TRBD2 is a possible D gene (6 bases). CDR1 is SGHNT and CDR2 is YYREEE in the germline V gene (reference sequence). This CDR3 has 15 amino acids. V was clipped by 0 bases and J by 6 bases, with 13 bases between them. The CDR3 is CASSLVSGEGNIQYF. The CDR3 nucleotides read TGTGCCAGCAGCTTGGTTAGCGGAGAGGGAAACATTCAGTACTTC.

The chain joins TRBV6-1 to TRBJ2-5; 8 positions agree with TRBD2. V lost 8 bases to trimming and J lost 4 bases; unmatched junction nucleotides: 3. The CDR3 totals 12 residues. The germline CDR1 and CDR2 sequences are MNHNS and SASEGT. The CDR3 region has the DNA TGTGCCAGCGGCGGGAGGCGAGAGACCCAGTACTTC. Translation: CASGGRRETQYF.

On this clone: Different DNA sequences within this sample yield the same CDR3. This CDR3 reads CASSYYRGNTEAFF. The CDR3 coding sequence is TGTGCCAGCAGTTACTACAGGGGGAACACTGAAGCTTTCTTT. The rearrangement uses TRBV6-5 and TRBJ1-1, with 7 positions matching TRBD1. V trimming: 1 base; J trimming: 1 base; junction bases outside the gene matches: 0. The CDR3 covers 14 residues. The germline CDR1 and CDR2 sequences are MNHEY and SVGAGI.

This clone has a single count. The chain combines TRBV19 with TRBJ2-1, with D possibly called TRBD1 or TRBD2 (5 bases each). The germline V gene has CDR1 LNHDA and CDR2 SQIVND (reference sequence). V gave up 3 bases and J gave up 5 bases, with 14 bases separating them. There are 15 residues in the CDR3. In nucleotides, the CDR3 is TGTGCCAGTAGTATGCGGGCAGGGTTCGACAATGAGCAGTTCTTC. As protein: CASSMRAGFDNEQFF.

As concerns this clone: This specimen includes other DNA sequences encoding the same CDR3. This chain joins TRBV5-5 and TRBJ2-7; D unclear. The CDR3 extends over 13 amino acids. Germline loops: CDR1 SGHKS, CDR2 YYEKEE (reference sequence). Trimming stripped 4 bases from V and 4 bases from J, with 12 bases between. CDR3: CASSLDGTYEQYF. CDR3 coding DNA: TGTGCCAGCAGCCTGGACGGTACGTACGAGCAGTACTTC.

V is TRBV6-6 and J is TRBJ1-4; possible D gene TRBD1, 5 bases. V was trimmed by 6 bases and J by 7 bases, leaving 18 bases between them. In germline, CDR1 is MNHNY, CDR2 SVGAGI (reference sequence). The CDR3 is 15 residues long. The CDR3 here is CASRGETGRGEKLFF. The CDR3 DNA sequence: TGTGCCAGCAGAGGGGAAACAGGTCGTGGTGAAAAACTGTTTTTT.

This clone was counted only a few times. The V and J genes are TRBV19 and TRBJ2-2; D is possibly TRBD1 or TRBD2 (5 bases each). Trimming removed 9 bases at V and 7 bases at J, with 12 bases between. The CDR3 contains 12 residues. CDR1 is LNHDA and CDR2 is SQIVND in the germline V gene (reference sequence). The CDR3 bases are TGTGCCAGCTCACGGGGCGTCGGGGAGCTGTTTTTT. It is translated as CASSRGVGELFF.

V gene TRBV11-2 combines with J gene TRBJ2-3; 7 bases are a match to TRBD2. With V trimmed by 5 bases and J by 0 bases, 5 bases remained unmatched. Germline V CDR1 and CDR2: SGHAT, FQNNGV. The CDR3 has 15 residues. The CDR3 region has the DNA TGTGCCAGCAGCGCCGGGACTACGAGCACAGATACGCAGTATTTT. This codes for CASSAGTTSTDTQYF.

This chain links TRBV28 with TRBJ1-2; 8 positions agree with TRBD1. V was clipped by 6 bases and J by 1 base; unmatched bases: 7. The CDR3 contains 15 residues. Germline V gives CDR1 MDHEN, CDR2 SYDVKM. The chain's CDR3 is CASSELTGVNYGYTF. The DNA for the CDR3 is TGTGCCAGCAGCGAACTGACAGGGGTTAACTATGGCTACACCTTC.

The chain combines TRBV18 with TRBJ2-3; tentative D call: TRBD1 (5 bases). Deletions cut 3 bases from V and 1 base from J, with 14 bases between. The CDR3 is 16 amino acids. Germline loops: CDR1 KGHSH, CDR2 LQKENI. The CDR3 region is CASSPEWGQGTDTQYF. CDR3 nucleotides: TGTGCCAGCTCACCCGAGTGGGGCCAGGGCACAGATACGCAGTATTTT. The complete variable domain, with remaining parts taken from reference TRBV18 and TRBJ2-3, reads NAGVMQNPRHLVRRRGQEARLRCSPMKGHSHVYWYRQLPEEGLKFMVYLQKENIIDESGMPKERFSAEFPKEGPSILRIQQVVRGDSAAYFCASSPEWGQGTDTQYFGPGTRLTVL.

Details on this clone: Other DNA sequences in the sample encode the same CDR3. The V gene is TRBV28, the J gene TRBJ2-7, with 7 positions matching TRBD1. J lost 1 base, V lost 5 bases, and 5 bases had no gene match. CDR3 length: 14 residues. Germline CDR1 reads MDHEN; CDR2 reads SYDVKM. The CDR3 nucleotides read TGTGCCAGCAGTAGCTCAGGGGGTTCCTACGAGCAGTACTTC. Amino acids: CASSSSGGSYEQYF.

J is TRBJ1-2 and V is TRBV18, with 8 bases that match TRBD1. This CDR3 region has 13 residues. CDR1 and CDR2 (germline): KGHSH, LQKENI. J lost 4 bases, V lost 5 bases, and 3 bases had no gene match. DNA of the CDR3: TGTGCCAGCTCATCGGGACAGGCCTATGGCTACACCTTC. Translation gives CASSSGQAYGYTF.

The chain combines TRBV5-6 with TRBJ1-5; 7 nucleotides align to TRBD1. Trimming cost V 0 bases and J 5 bases; bases outside gene matches: 5. The CDR3 is 15 amino acids. The germline gives CDR1 SGHDT, CDR2 YYEEEE. The CDR3 loop reads CASSLAGTAHQPQHF. The CDR3 DNA reads as TGTGCCAGCAGCTTGGCCGGGACAGCCCATCAGCCCCAGCATTTT.

J is TRBJ2-1 and V is TRBV4-1; D gene unclear. Trimming shortened V by 0 bases and J by 5 bases, and 17 bases separated the two germline ends. Germline values: CDR1 MGHRA, CDR2 YSYEKL. The CDR3 is made up of 17 amino acids. The DNA for the CDR3 is TGCGCCAGCAGCCAAGAAGGTGGGCTAGACCCCCACAATGAGCAGTTCTTC. Residues: CASSQEGGLDPHNEQFF.

About this clone itself: Since a much larger clone is just one base distant, this may be a read error. This chain uses TRBV6-1 with TRBJ1-1, with D hard to call. This CDR3 is built from 13 residues. Germline V gene data show CDR1 as MNHNS and CDR2 as SASEGT. V lost 2 bases to trimming and J lost 4 bases, with 8 bases between them. The CDR3 region has the DNA TGTGCCAGCAGTGAAAGGGTGGGCACTGAAGCTTTCTTT. It encodes CASSERVGTEAFF.

Only a few counts were recorded for this clone. V and J are TRBV6-5 and TRBJ2-7, with 8 bases identical to TRBD2. The CDR3 runs to 14 residues. Germline V CDR1 and CDR2: MNHEY, SVGAGI. The V and J ends lost 5 bases and 4 bases, in that order; junction bases with no gene match: 7. The CDR3 loop reads CASSSSGVGYEQYF. DNA for the CDR3: TGTGCCAGCAGTAGTAGCGGGGTGGGGTACGAGCAGTACTTC.

This rearrangement joins TRBV7-9 to TRBJ2-7; TRBD2 matches 7 bases. The V and J ends lost 7 bases and 3 bases, in that order; junction bases with no gene match: 9. Germline V gene sequence: CDR1 SEHNR, CDR2 FQNEAQ (reference sequence). The CDR3 runs 14 residues. Written as DNA, the CDR3 is TGTGCCAGCACCGGAGGTGGGAGGGTCTACGAGCAGTACTTC. Its translation is CASTGGGRVYEQYF.

The J gene is TRBJ2-5, the V gene TRBV7-8, with D possibly TRBD2 on 6 matching bases. Trimming removed 1 base at V and 1 base at J, with 10 bases between. The germline V gene has CDR1 SGHVS and CDR2 FQNEAQ. The CDR3 sequence is 15 residues long. The CDR3 coding sequence is TGTGCCAGCAGCTTAGGCGCGACTAGCCAAGAGACCCAGTACTTC. It is translated as CASSLGATSQETQYF.

On this clone itself: Additional DNA sequences in this sample encode the identical CDR3. The gene calls are TRBV5-1 and TRBJ2-7; 7 positions agree with TRBD1. There are 14 residues in the CDR3. From germline, CDR1 is SGHRS and CDR2 YFSETQ. J was trimmed by 4 bases and V by 0 bases; bases with no gene match: 4. The CDR3 DNA reads TGCGCCAGCAGCTTGGGGGCAGGGGGATACGAGCAGTACTTC. Protein sequence: CASSLGAGGYEQYF.

The chain joins TRBV5-1 to TRBJ2-2, with TRBD2 matching 11 bases. V dropped 4 bases and J dropped 6; count of bases not matched to a gene: 8. The germline V gene encodes CDR1 SGHRS and CDR2 YFSETQ. This CDR3 comprises 16 residues. CDR3: CASSPGLAGLPGELFF. CDR3 nucleotide sequence: TGCGCCAGCAGCCCCGGACTAGCGGGCCTGCCCGGGGAGCTGTTTTTT.

The chain has TRBV29-1 and TRBJ1-1; D is undetermined. V was trimmed by 4 bases and J by 7 bases, leaving 10 bases between them. The CDR3 totals 11 residues. Germline CDR1 is SQVTM and CDR2 is ANQGSEA. The CDR3 spells CSVVPSHEAFF. The CDR3 nucleotides are TGCAGCGTTGTACCAAGCCATGAAGCTTTCTTT.